This T cell receptor (beta chain) comes out of a study of blood T cell repertoires in COVID-19. Across the study: COVID-19 samples collected from the United States, Italy and Spain covered acute and convalescent phases. Sources were T cells, B-cell-depleted T cells, or PBMCs; the material itself was cDNA or gDNA.

In the original processing: Researchers report that nucleated cell counts were estimated from reference gene primer amplification. The table came from immunoSEQ multiplex PCR; TCRdb's copy has only in-frame clones and leaves some out. The DNA gave D and trimming, while V, J and clone size come from that table. Of 200,000 to 250,000 clones listed, 80% to 85% were seen once; the top ten hold roughly 8%. Trimming removed 5 bases from V and 5 bases from J; junction bases left unmatched: 5. The CDR3 runs to 14 residues. Germline CDR1 reads LGHDT; CDR2 reads YNNKEL (reference sequence). This clone has just one count. Patients at the Seattle site were enrolled during active infection and followed longitudinally.

This chain joins TRBV3-1 (or the pseudogene TRBV3-2) and TRBJ2-2, with 7 bases identical to TRBD2. The sequenced sample was peripheral blood. The origin of this receptor is a woman at least 80 years old with COVID-19, enrolled during active disease. The CDR3 nucleotides read TGTGCCAGCAGCAGTCGCGGGGGAACCGGGGAGCTGTTTTTT. Translation gives CASSSRGGTGELFF.